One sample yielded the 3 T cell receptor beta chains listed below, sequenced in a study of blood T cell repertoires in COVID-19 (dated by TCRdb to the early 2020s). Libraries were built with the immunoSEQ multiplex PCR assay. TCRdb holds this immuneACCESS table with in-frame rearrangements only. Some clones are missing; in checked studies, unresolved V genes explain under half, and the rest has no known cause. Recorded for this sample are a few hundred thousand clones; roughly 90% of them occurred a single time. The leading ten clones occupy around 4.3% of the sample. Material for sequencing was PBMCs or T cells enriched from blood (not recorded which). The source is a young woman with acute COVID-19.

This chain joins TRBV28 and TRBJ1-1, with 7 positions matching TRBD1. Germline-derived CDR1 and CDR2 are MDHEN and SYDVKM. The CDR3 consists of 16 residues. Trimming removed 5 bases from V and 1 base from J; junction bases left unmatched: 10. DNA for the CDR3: TGTGCCAGCAGTCAACTCCCGGGACAGCCGAACACTGAAGCTTTCTTT. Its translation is CASSQLPGQPNTEAFF. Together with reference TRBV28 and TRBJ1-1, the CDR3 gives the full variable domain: DVKVTQSSRYLVKRTGEKVFLECVQDMDHENMFWYRQDPGLGLRLIYFSYDVKMKEKGDIPEGYSVSREKKERFSLILESASTNQTSMYLCASSQLPGQPNTEAFFGQGTRLTVV.

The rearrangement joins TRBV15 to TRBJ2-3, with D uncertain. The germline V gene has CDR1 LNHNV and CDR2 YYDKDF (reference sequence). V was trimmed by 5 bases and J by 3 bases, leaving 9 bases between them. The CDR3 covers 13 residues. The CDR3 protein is CATSLEWTDTQYF. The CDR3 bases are TGTGCCACCAGCCTTGAGTGGACAGATACGCAGTATTTT.

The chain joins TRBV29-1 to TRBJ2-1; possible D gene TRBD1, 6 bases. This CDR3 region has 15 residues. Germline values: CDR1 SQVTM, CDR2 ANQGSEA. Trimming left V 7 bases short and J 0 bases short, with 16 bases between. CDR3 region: CSAGPGHSSYNEQFF. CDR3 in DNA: TGCAGCGCCGGTCCGGGACATAGCTCCTACAATGAGCAGTTCTTC.